The rows below give T cell receptor beta chains drawn from one sample of a study of blood T cell repertoires in COVID-19. Some clones are missing from TCRdb's copy, which holds only in-frame ones; the method was immunoSEQ multiplex PCR. Of roughly 150,000 clones in the sample, over 80% were seen once. Material: peripheral blood. The receptor set was obtained from an older man who had recovered from COVID-19. The CDR3 runs from the conserved cysteine through the conserved F or W. Each record gives: V gene, clone size, CDR3 length, J gene, D gene, CDR3 DNA, CDR3 protein. A D gene is named only where the DNA matches it firmly. Clone sizes are given selectively: once, few, many, or a class where the clone is expanded.

>TRBV7-8|few|14|TRBJ2-2|NA
TGTGCCAGCAGCTTAGTGCGCGGCACCGGGGAGCTGTTTTTT
CASSLVRGTGELFF
>TRBV7-9|NA|14|TRBJ2-7|TRBD2
TGTGCCAGCAGCTTAGGGGGGAGGGCCTCCGAGCAGTACTTC
CASSLGGRASEQYF
>TRBV2|NA|14|TRBJ1-5|TRBD1
TGTGCCAGCAGGGACAGGGGGTCAGATCAGCCCCAGCATTTT
CASRDRGSDQPQHF
>TRBV11-2|NA|13|TRBJ1-4|NA
TGTGCCAGCAGCTTAGCATTTAATGAAAAACTGTTTTTT
CASSLAFNEKLFF
>TRBV7-2|NA|16|TRBJ2-3|TRBD1
TGTGCCAGCAGCCGGGCGACAGGGAACGTCAGAGATACGCAGTATTTT
CASSRATGNVRDTQYF
>TRBV18|once|15|TRBJ2-7|NA
TGTGCCAGCTCACCCCTAGTCAGCGGCTCCTACGAGCAGTACTTC
CASSPLVSGSYEQYF
>TRBV27|NA|16|TRBJ2-7|TRBD2
TGTGCCAGCAGTTTATGGCTAGCGGGAGCGACCTACGAGCAGTACTTC
CASSLWLAGATYEQYF
>TRBV6-5|NA|15|TRBJ2-2|TRBD2
TGTGCCAGCAGTCCAACTAAGCGGGGGACCGGGGAGCTGTTTTTT
CASSPTKRGTGELFF
>TRBV18|NA|15|TRBJ2-3|TRBD1
TGTGCCAGCTCACCACCGACAGGGATCACAGATACGCAGTATTTT
CASSPPTGITDTQYF
>TRBV6-5|once|14|TRBJ2-3|NA
TGTGCCAGCAGCCGGACAGATTCAATAGATACGCAGTATTTT
CASSRTDSIDTQYF
>TRBV27|NA|16|TRBJ1-5|TRBD1
TGTGCCAGCGGGACAGGGGGCCCTCCGGGCAATCAGCCCCAGCATTTT
CASGTGGPPGNQPQHF
>TRBV6-2/TRBV6-3|NA|13|TRBJ2-3|NA
TGTGCCAGCAGTTCCGGGAGACCAGATACGCAGTATTTT
CASSSGRPDTQYF
>TRBV4-1|NA|14|TRBJ2-1|TRBD1
TGCGCCACGTCAGACAGGGTGGGGAGTAATGAGCAGTTCTTC
CATSDRVGSNEQFF
>TRBV18|NA|13|TRBJ2-7|TRBD1
TGTGCCAGCTCACCGGGACAGTCCTACGAGCAGTACTTC
CASSPGQSYEQYF
>TRBV12-3/TRBV12-4|NA|13|TRBJ1-1|TRBD1
TGTGCCAGCAGCAGACAGGGAGGTACTGAAGCTTTCTTT
CASSRQGGTEAFF
>TRBV19|NA|19|TRBJ2-1|NA
TGTGCCAGTAGTAGAATTGACAGGGGTTCAAGAGCGGGAGGCGGTGAGCAGTTCTTC
CASSRIDRGSRAGGGEQFF
>TRBV6-5|NA|13|TRBJ1-1|NA
TGTGCCAGCAGTTACGATTGGACACTGAACTCTTTCTTT
CASSYDWTLNSFF
>TRBV2|NA|15|TRBJ2-5|NA
TGTGCCAGCAGCAAGTGGGGCGGGGTTATGGAGACCCAGTACTTC
CASSKWGGVMETQYF
>TRBV4-3|NA|13|TRBJ2-7|NA
TGCGCCAGCAGCCGGCGGAGGCACTACGAGCAGTACTTC
CASSRRRHYEQYF
>TRBV19|NA|14|TRBJ2-3|NA
TGTGCCAGCCGTGTTGAGCCGGGCACAGATACGCAGTATTTT
CASRVEPGTDTQYF
>TRBV28|NA|15|TRBJ2-1|TRBD2
TGTGCCAGCAGTTTCGGGCGGGAGGTGAACAATGAGCAGTTCTTC
CASSFGREVNNEQFF
>TRBV27|NA|18|TRBJ2-1|TRBD2
TGTGCCAGCAGTTTAAGGTACCTCGGACTAGCGGGAGTTCTTGAGCAGTTCTTC
CASSLRYLGLAGVLEQFF
>TRBV6-5|once|15|TRBJ2-1|TRBD2
TGTGCCAGCAGTACAGTAGCGGGCTCCTACAATGAGCGGTTCTTC
CASSTVAGSYNERFF
>TRBV27|NA|15|TRBJ1-5|NA
TGTGCCAGCAGTGTACAGGGTATAAGCAATCAGCCCCAGCATTTT
CASSVQGISNQPQHF
>TRBV19|NA|15|TRBJ2-1|NA
TGTGCCAGTAGTGTGGAGGATACCAAATACAATGAGCAGTTCTTC
CASSVEDTKYNEQFF
>TRBV2|NA|13|TRBJ2-3|NA
TGTGCCAGCATGAGCGGTAAATCAGATACGCAGTATTTT
CASMSGKSDTQYF
>TRBV7-2|NA|15|TRBJ1-4|TRBD1
TGTGCCAGCAGCTTCCAGGGACAGCGCAATGAAAAACTGTTTTTT
CASSFQGQRNEKLFF
>TRBV3-1/TRBV3-2|NA|14|TRBJ2-5|TRBD1
TGTGCCAGCAGCCTCGAGGGGGCTTCGGAGACCCAGTACTTC
CASSLEGASETQYF
>TRBV5-1|NA|15|TRBJ2-7|TRBD1
TGCGCCAGCAGCTTGGGAACAGGGGAAGGCTACGAGCAGTACTTC
CASSLGTGEGYEQYF
>TRBV4-2|NA|17|TRBJ1-5|TRBD1
TGTGCCAGCAGCCAAGATCCCGGACAGGGGGCGTCTCAGCCCCAGCATTTT
CASSQDPGQGASQPQHF
>TRBV9|NA|13|TRBJ1-2|TRBD1
TGTGCCAGCAGAGGGACAGGAAATTATGGCTACACCTTC
CASRGTGNYGYTF
>TRBV9|few|17|TRBJ2-3|TRBD1
TGTGCCAGCAGCGTAGCTAGACTTGCGGGACAGGCAGATACGCAGTATTTT
CASSVARLAGQADTQYF
>TRBV5-1|NA|17|TRBJ2-1|TRBD2
TGCGCCAGCAGCTTATTTGCTAGCGGAAGCTCCTACAATGAGCAGTTCTTC
CASSLFASGSSYNEQFF
>TRBV19|NA|14|TRBJ1-5|NA
TGTGCCAGCAATGAGCGCCCTAGCAATCAGCCCCAGCATTTT
CASNERPSNQPQHF
>TRBV19|NA|16|TRBJ2-1|TRBD2
TGTGCCAGTAGTGGAAGCGGGAGGCCCGCCTACAATGAGCAGTTCTTC
CASSGSGRPAYNEQFF
>TRBV19|NA|16|TRBJ1-4|TRBD1
TGTGCCAGTAGGCAAACAGGGGTTGCAACTAATGAAAAACTGTTTTTT
CASRQTGVATNEKLFF
>TRBV15|few|21|TRBJ1-4|TRBD1
TGTGCCACCAGCAGAGATCGACCCAGCGGGACAGGGGGGGAGTGGGCCGAAAAACTGTTTTTT
CATSRDRPSGTGGEWAEKLFF
>TRBV27|NA|16|TRBJ2-5|TRBD2
TGTGCCAGCAGGGGACTAGCGGGAGAATCGTATGAGACCCAGTACTTC
CASRGLAGESYETQYF
>TRBV28|few|15|TRBJ2-7|TRBD2
TGTGCCAGCAGTTCTAGCGGGAGGACCAACTACGAGCAGTACTTC
CASSSSGRTNYEQYF
>TRBV9|NA|14|TRBJ1-2|NA
TGTGCCAGCAGCGTAAACGCTAACCATATGAGCTACACCTTC
CASSVNANHMSYTF
>TRBV19|NA|14|TRBJ2-6|NA
TGTGCCAGTAGCCCCAATCAGGGGGCCAACGTCCTGACTTTC
CASSPNQGANVLTF
>TRBV4-2|NA|14|TRBJ2-1|NA
TGTGCCAGCAGCCAAGATAGAAAAAACAATGAGCAGTTCTTC
CASSQDRKNNEQFF
>TRBV3-1/TRBV3-2|NA|18|TRBJ2-6|NA
TGTGCCAGCAGCCAGGCGGGTACATCTAACTCTGGGGCCAACGTCCTGACTTTC
CASSQAGTSNSGANVLTF
>TRBV19|once|14|TRBJ1-5|NA
TGTGCCAGTAGTATCTCCCAGTCTAGTGGCCCCCAGCATTTT
CASSISQSSGPQHF
>TRBV6-5|NA|14|TRBJ2-1|TRBD2
TGTGCCAGCAGCGGGACTAGCGGGAGTTTAGGGCAGTTCTTC
CASSGTSGSLGQFF
>TRBV9|once|14|TRBJ2-7|NA
TGTGCCAGCAGCGTAGGTGGGTGGGCCTCCGAGCAGTACTTC
CASSVGGWASEQYF
>TRBV2|NA|14|TRBJ2-2|NA
TGTGCCAGCAAAGGGACTGTTAACACCGGGGAGCTGTTTTTT
CASKGTVNTGELFF